A single sample gave rise to the 15 T cell receptor beta chains below, sequenced in a study of blood T cell repertoires in COVID-19. Generated by immunoSEQ multiplex PCR, the TCRdb table keeps only in-frame clones and is missing some. The sample shows roughly 38,000 clones, roughly 90% of them seen only once. Sequencing input: peripheral blood. These receptors were collected from a man aged 45 to 65 with active COVID-19.

The chain combines TRBV9 with TRBJ2-5; 11 bases fit TRBD2. This CDR3 spans 16 amino acids. V shed 4 bases, J shed 5 bases, and the junction held 10 bases outside the gene matches. Germline values: CDR1 SGDLS, CDR2 YYNGEE. CDR3 protein: CASSPQVSGGAETQYF. Here the CDR3 DNA reads TGTGCCAGCAGCCCGCAGGTTAGCGGGGGGGCGGAGACCCAGTACTTC.

The chain joins TRBV29-1 to TRBJ1-4; 12 nucleotides align to TRBD1. This CDR3 region has 18 residues. CDR1 SQVTM and CDR2 ANQGSEA come from the germline V gene. V dropped 3 bases and J dropped 8; count of bases not matched to a gene: 16. The CDR3 protein is CSVDAGTGGELYAEKLFF. The CDR3 DNA reads as TGCAGCGTTGACGCCGGGACAGGGGGCGAATTGTACGCGGAAAAACTGTTTTTT.

The rearrangement joins TRBV21-1 to TRBJ2-7; the DNA was not compared with TRBD2, the D call given in the table. TRBV21-1 constitutes a pseudogene. CDR3 size: 17 residues. CDR3 residues: CASSPCSPQPAPGEQYF. The CDR3 DNA reads TGTGCCAGCAGCCCATGCAGCCCTCAGCCCGCACCGGGCGAGCAGTACTTC.

The chain links TRBV9 to TRBJ2-3; 12 bases match TRBD2. Trimming at V came to 4 bases and at J to 7 bases, leaving 7 bases not matched to a gene. The CDR3 is 15 amino acids. Germline CDR1 and CDR2: SGDLS and YYNGEE. CDR3 sequence reads: CASSQTSGSRNTQYF. For the CDR3, the DNA is TGTGCCAGCAGCCAGACTAGCGGGAGTCGAAATACGCAGTATTTT.

The J gene is TRBJ2-7, the V gene TRBV6-5, with 12 bases that match TRBD1. J lost 5 bases, V lost 10 bases, and 9 bases had no gene match. The germline V gene has CDR1 MNHEY and CDR2 SVGAGI. The CDR3 length is 14 residues. CDR3 residues: CAIFSRDRGHEQYF. The CDR3 coding sequence is TGTGCCATCTTTAGCCGGGACAGGGGGCACGAGCAGTACTTC.

This sequence joins TRBV19 and TRBJ2-2, with a tentative D call TRBD1 (6 bases). The CDR3 is 16 residues long. CDR1 is LNHDA, CDR2 SQIVND, per germline (reference sequence). V was pared by 6 bases and J by 1 base, with 15 bases between. CDR3 region: CASRQLQGRNTGELFF. For the CDR3, the DNA is TGTGCCAGTAGGCAATTACAGGGTCGGAACACCGGGGAGCTGTTTTTT.

The chain couples TRBV6-5 to TRBJ1-2; TRBD1 matches 7 bases. CDR3 size: 13 residues. V was clipped by 4 bases and J by 8 bases; unmatched bases: 7. Germline CDR1 reads MNHEY; CDR2 reads SVGAGI. CDR3 residues: CASSSDRVYGYTF. CDR3 nucleotides: TGTGCCAGCAGTTCAGACAGGGTATACGGCTACACCTTC.

The CDR3 spells CSVEEVATGNTEAFF. DNA of the CDR3: TGCAGCGTTGAAGAAGTGGCGACAGGGAACACTGAAGCTTTCTTT. The chain couples TRBV29-1 to TRBJ1-1; D possibly corresponds to TRBD1 (6 bases). Trimming took off 0 bases at V and 1 base at J, with 12 bases between the two ends. Germline values: CDR1 SQVTM, CDR2 ANQGSEA. This CDR3 has 15 amino acids.

V gene TRBV6-1 combines with J gene TRBJ1-2; 7 nucleotides align to TRBD1. The CDR3 is 18 amino acids. Germline-derived CDR1 and CDR2 are MNHNS and SASEGT. Losses at the gene ends were 0 bases for V and 2 bases for J; bases not matched to a gene: 12. The CDR3 coding sequence is TGTGCCAGCAGTGAAGCGCTTCCTTGGGAAGGGGGCAACTATGGCTACACCTTC. It encodes CASSEALPWEGGNYGYTF.

V usage is TRBV7-3 and J usage is TRBJ2-1, with D perhaps TRBD2 (6 bases). CDR1 is SGHTA, CDR2 FQGTGA, per germline. V was pared by 8 bases and J by 6 bases, with 17 bases between. This CDR3 spans 14 amino acids. The CDR3 bases are TGTGCCAGCTCCTCCGGGACTGCCTCCAATGAGCAGTTCTTC. It translates to CASSSGTASNEQFF.

The J gene is TRBJ2-7, the V gene TRBV6-1; D might be TRBD1 (6 bases). V shed 1 base and J shed 4 bases, with 11 bases lying between them. Germline CDR1 MNHNS, CDR2 SASEGT. CDR3 size: 14 residues. The CDR3 region is CASSEGVTGYEQYF. The CDR3, as DNA: TGTGCCAGCAGTGAAGGTGTGACAGGTTACGAGCAGTACTTC.

The V gene is TRBV2, the J gene TRBJ1-5; weak D call: TRBD1 (6 bases). V was pared by 5 bases and J by 3 bases, with 11 bases between. CDR1 SNHLY and CDR2 FYNNEI come from the germline V gene. The CDR3 loop spans 14 amino acids. The CDR3 DNA reads as TGTGCCAGCAGTTCACAGGGCCACAATCAGCCCCAGCATTTT. As protein: CASSSQGHNQPQHF.

The chain couples TRBV6-2 or TRBV6-3 to TRBJ1-1, with D unclear. CDR1 and CDR2 (germline): MNHEY, SVGEGT. With 0 bases removed from V and 4 bases from J, the gap between germline ends came to 6 bases. This CDR3 spans 13 amino acids. CDR3 nucleotides: TGTGCCAGCAGTTACTCCGCGGGCACTGAAGCTTTCTTT. Amino acids: CASSYSAGTEAFF.

This chain's CDR3 is CASSFSRGETQYF. CDR3 nucleotide sequence: TGTGCCAGCAGTTTCTCCAGGGGAGAGACCCAGTACTTC. This rearrangement joins TRBV27 to TRBJ2-5; TRBD1 is a possible D gene (6 bases). Trimming took off 3 bases at V and 4 bases at J, with 9 bases between the two ends. The germline CDR1 and CDR2 sequences are MNHEY and SMNVEV (reference sequence). This CDR3 has 13 amino acids.

V is TRBV3-1 (or the pseudogene TRBV3-2) and J is TRBJ1-6; weak D call: TRBD1 (5 bases). Trimming cost V 5 bases and J 10 bases, with 15 bases left between them. The CDR3 is 14 amino acids. Germline-derived CDR1 and CDR2 are LGHDT and YNNKEL (reference sequence). The DNA of the CDR3 is TGTGCCAGCAGCGGGGACGGACTAGGGTCACCCCTCCACTTT. Translated: CASSGDGLGSPLHF.